Listed below are T cell receptor beta chains from one sample, sequenced in a study of blood T cells in healthy people across ages. A single record per CDR3 protein comes from TCRdb applying MiXCR to the 5' RACE reads. The repertoire holds fewer than 900,000 distinct CDR3 sequences, 45% to 50% seen once, with 30% to 35% in the top ten. Sequenced: blood. The source is a woman aged 60-75 years in good health. The CDR3 runs from the conserved cysteine through the conserved F or W. The D gene is left open where the match is weak. Size values are once, few and many counts, or a class for expanded clones, and some rows have none.

D gene	J gene	V gene	clone size	CDR3 protein	CDR3 DNA
TRBD1	TRBJ2-5	TRBV7-2	few	CASSFAGTGGETQYF	TGTGCCAGCAGCTTCGCTGGGACAGGGGGAGAGACCCAGTACTTC
TRBD1	TRBJ2-5	TRBV12-3/TRBV12-4	NA	CASTSPKKGQVRGETQYF	TGTGCCAGCACCTCCCCCAAAAAGGGACAGGTTCGGGGAGAGACCCAGTACTTC
NA	TRBJ2-1	TRBV20-1	NA	CSAIRGETQFF	TGCAGTGCTATTCGAGGCGAGACCCAGTTCTTC
NA	TRBJ1-1	TRBV20-1	NA	CSARDSSAGSMNTEAFF	TGCAGTGCTAGAGATTCCTCTGCAGGTTCAATGAACACTGAAGCTTTCTTT
NA	TRBJ1-2	TRBV10-3	NA	CAIADGNYGYTF	TGTGCCATCGCCGACGGGAACTATGGCTACACCTTC
NA	TRBJ2-2	TRBV28	NA	CASSAELSSNTGELFF	TGTGCCAGCAGTGCGGAACTATCCTCGAACACCGGGGAGCTGTTTTTT
TRBD1	TRBJ1-2	TRBV20-1	NA	CSAKGEGQGTYGYTF	TGCAGTGCTAAGGGAGAGGGACAGGGGACGTATGGCTACACCTTC
TRBD2	TRBJ2-7	TRBV9	NA	CASSVLASGLRGEQYF	TGTGCCAGCAGCGTATTGGCTAGCGGACTCCGAGGCGAGCAGTACTTC
TRBD1	TRBJ2-7	TRBV20-1	NA	CSAYTAGGTGEYEQYF	TGCAGTGCTTACACGGCCGGAGGGACAGGGGAATACGAGCAGTACTTC
NA	TRBJ2-3	TRBV20-1	NA	CSAPSNRASDTQYF	TGCAGTGCTCCTTCAAACAGGGCTTCAGATACGCAGTATTTT
NA	TRBJ1-1	TRBV18	few	CASSPGIGTEAFF	TGTGCCAGCTCACCAGGGATCGGCACTGAAGCTTTCTTT
TRBD2	TRBJ2-1	TRBV7-8	NA	CASSLTSGRVSDEQFF	TGTGCCAGCAGCTTGACTAGCGGGAGGGTGAGTGATGAGCAGTTCTTC
NA	TRBJ2-5	TRBV15	NA	CATSRDGVGTQYF	TGTGCCACCAGCAGAGACGGGGTTGGGACCCAGTACTTC
NA	TRBJ2-5	TRBV5-1	NA	CASSFGQVPGTQYF	TGCGCCAGCAGCTTCGGGCAGGTACCTGGGACCCAGTACTTC
NA	TRBJ2-7	TRBV7-2	NA	CASSSSYSYEQYF	TGTGCCAGCAGCTCCTCCTATAGCTACGAGCAGTACTTC
TRBD2	TRBJ2-7	TRBV4-3	NA	CARGARASGIYEQYF	TGCGCCAGGGGAGCCCGCGCTAGCGGGATCTACGAGCAGTACTTC
TRBD1	TRBJ2-3	TRBV2	few	CASSESGTGSTDTQYF	TGTGCCAGCAGTGAATCCGGGACAGGAAGCACAGATACGCAGTATTTT
TRBD1	TRBJ2-7	TRBV28	NA	CASSSGQVHLAEQYF	TGTGCCAGCAGTTCAGGACAGGTCCATCTGGCCGAGCAGTACTTC
NA	TRBJ2-4	TRBV20-1	once	CSARVLPKGRPLAKNIQYF	TGCAGTGCTAGAGTTCTTCCAAAGGGCAGGCCCCTAGCCAAAAACATTCAGTACTTC
NA	TRBJ2-5	TRBV5-1	few	CASSLITQETQYF	TGCGCCAGCAGCCTGATAACTCAAGAGACCCAGTACTTC
TRBD2	TRBJ2-1	TRBV5-1	NA	CASSRSGSFSYNEQFF	TGCGCCAGCAGCAGGAGCGGGAGCTTCTCCTACAATGAGCAGTTCTTC
TRBD2	TRBJ2-7	TRBV29-1	NA	CSVGRPGGIEQYF	TGCAGCGTTGGGAGGCCGGGAGGTATCGAGCAGTACTTC
NA	TRBJ2-7	TRBV5-6	NA	CASSRDRSFYEQYF	TGTGCCAGCTCGCGAGACAGAAGTTTTTACGAGCAGTACTTC
TRBD1	TRBJ2-7	TRBV7-9	few	CASSSDRAPSYEQYF	TGTGCCAGCAGCTCTGACAGGGCCCCCTCCTACGAGCAGTACTTC
NA	TRBJ1-2	TRBV5-1	few	CASSLDEGANYGYTF	TGCGCCAGCAGCTTGGATGAGGGGGCTAACTATGGCTACACCTTC
NA	TRBJ2-1	TRBV20-1	NA	CSARRGIDEQFF	TGCAGTGCTAGACGTGGAATCGATGAGCAGTTCTTC
NA	TRBJ2-5	TRBV12-3/TRBV12-4	NA	CASSWNHKGSETQYF	TGTGCCAGCAGTTGGAATCACAAGGGATCGGAGACCCAGTACTTC
NA	TRBJ2-7	TRBV5-1	NA	CASSSQVQGYEQYF	TGCGCCAGCAGCTCGCAAGTCCAGGGATACGAGCAGTACTTC
NA	TRBJ2-3	TRBV29-1	many	CSVEDRLGATADTQYF	TGCAGCGTTGAAGATCGGCTCGGTGCGACTGCAGATACGCAGTATTTT
TRBD2	TRBJ2-1	TRBV29-1	few	CSVVGLAGNNEQFF	TGCAGCGTTGTAGGACTAGCGGGCAACAATGAGCAGTTCTTC
TRBD1	TRBJ2-7	TRBV5-4	NA	CASSLGSRQGDHEQYF	TGTGCCAGCAGCTTGGGGTCGAGACAGGGGGATCACGAGCAGTACTTC
NA	TRBJ2-1	TRBV25-1	NA	CASRRVNEQFF	TGTGCCAGCAGGAGGGTCAATGAGCAGTTCTTC
NA	TRBJ2-3	TRBV7-2	NA	CASSPTPGRRPYF	TGTGCCAGCAGCCCCACTCCGGGACGTCGTCCGTATTTT
NA	TRBJ1-6	TRBV5-1	few	CASSFEGNSPLHF	TGCGCCAGCAGCTTCGAGGGAAATTCACCCCTCCACTTT
NA	TRBJ2-5	TRBV28	NA	CASSLNRETQYF	TGTGCCAGCAGTTTAAATCGGGAGACCCAGTACTTC
NA	TRBJ1-5	TRBV7-2	NA	CASSLDLGVQPQHF	TGTGCCAGCAGCCTAGATTTGGGGGTTCAGCCCCAGCATTTT
TRBD2	TRBJ2-7	TRBV5-6	NA	CASSLGLAGKGDEQYF	TGTGCCAGCAGCTTGGGGCTAGCGGGAAAAGGAGACGAGCAGTACTTC
NA	TRBJ1-2	TRBV29-1	few	CSVGDSSGYTF	TGCAGCGTTGGGGACTCGTCTGGCTACACCTTC
NA	TRBJ2-3	TRBV24-1	NA	CATSDSTAAWRDTQYF	TGTGCCACCAGTGATTCGACAGCCGCCTGGAGGGATACGCAGTATTTT
NA	TRBJ2-2	TRBV15	few	CATGQYTGELFF	TGTGCCACCGGACAATACACCGGGGAGCTGTTTTTT
NA	TRBJ1-2	TRBV24-1	NA	CATSEPGSNYGYTF	TGTGCCACCAGTGAACCCGGCAGTAACTATGGCTACACCTTC